This T cell receptor beta chain was recovered during a study of PD-1 blockade in classical Hodgkin lymphoma (dated by TCRdb to the early 2020s). In terms of the full investigation: Nivolumab dosing was 3 mg/kg intravenously every 2 weeks, continuing until either disease progression or unacceptable toxicity. To define a peripheral blood immune signature of response to PD-1 blockade in classical Hodgkin lymphoma, the study combined TCR beta sequencing with CyTOF. The paper's findings and limits, for the study overall: Trial patients achieving complete response had baseline diversity similar to newly diagnosed patients, whereas partial responders and progressors had significantly lower diversity. Patients starting nivolumab less than 1 year after ASCT had lower diversity and were excluded from later analyses to avoid confounding by immune reconstitution. CD4+ but not CD8+ TCR diversity rose significantly by C4D1 (p=0.0027 vs p=0.16), most apparent in complete responders (p=0.02). The study was limited to a single clinical trial cohort, and causes of repertoire differences, possibly disease activity or prior therapy, remained undefined. Baseline TCR diversity was reported as lower in newly diagnosed patients than in healthy donors, and lower still in relapsed/refractory patients.

Genomic DNA was extracted with the Qiagen DNeasy kit from unsorted PBMCs and from negatively selected CD4+ and CD8+ fractions. TCR beta CDR3 regions were subjected to amplification by immunoSEQ multiplex PCR with primers that anneal to V and J segments. Amplification bias was minimized using a synthetic immune receptor repertoire, and residual bias was removed computationally after sequencing. The paper's data handling went like this. Custom Python scripts were used to quantify repertoire diversity as the Shannon entropy index. Unsorted, CD4+ and CD8+ repertoires were examined separately, except in combined analyses, for which CD4+ and CD8+ sequences were merged in silico. Clonal expansion was defined as at least a 2-fold frequency increase after treatment relative to C1D1, with a pseudocount of 0.5 for undetected baseline clones. Singleton clones were defined as clones with 0 or 1 copy at C1D1, and non-singleton clones were defined as clones with 2 or more copies. Clones expanded in unsorted samples were labelled as CD4+, CD8+ or unknown by matching protein sequences in sorted samples from the same patient. Wilcoxon tests were applied to paired samples to test diversity changes from C1D1 to C4D1. TCRdb stores this immuneACCESS table with in-frame sequences only. Part of the clones is absent; in the studies checked, under half of the shortfall reflects unresolved V genes, and no reason is known for the rest. V and J calls and clone size are given by that table; D and trimming were obtained from the DNA. Within this sample are 25,000 to 30,000 clones, with approximately 78% of them counted one time only. Of the sample, roughly 0.6% is held by the ten largest clones.

According to the study, the label for this sample's time point signals: cycle 4 day 1 (C4D1), after six to seven weeks of nivolumab. Every trial patient had relapsed after autologous stem cell transplantation, and cohorts A, B and C differed in prior brentuximab vedotin exposure. CD4+ T cells were purified from thawed PBMCs by magnetic negative selection with a Miltenyi CD4+ T cell isolation kit. The trial cohort included roughly 60 patients with relapsed/refractory classical Hodgkin lymphoma, and each patient had a best overall response of complete response, partial response or progressive disease. Trial patients were treated with single-agent nivolumab in the multi-cohort phase II CheckMate 205 trial. An independent review committee assessed best overall response using the 2007 International Working Group response criteria. Trial PBMCs were collected immediately before nivolumab initiation (C1D1) and during therapy at cycle 2 day 1 and cycle 4 day 1. Peripheral blood was collected in 8 mL Vacutainer Cell Preparation Tubes, from which PBMCs were isolated by centrifugation and then cryopreserved. Purified CD4+ and CD8+ fractions were generated only in cases for which an additional PBMC sample was available. Magnetically labelled cells were removed on LS columns in a quadroMACS separator, and the flow-through was collected as the purified fraction.

In regard to this clone: Its antigen target is currently unknown. No base quality information exists; no much larger clone differs at one position.

This TCR was sampled from a human donor with classical Hodgkin lymphoma. Source: CD4+ T cells from blood, taken before the fourth cycle of nivolumab.

The nucleotides read TGTGCCTGGAGTGGGAGCGGGCCCCAGCATTTT. It specifies CAWSGSGPQHF. The chain couples TRBV30 to TRBJ1-5; the D gene cannot be resolved reliably. V loses 1 base of germline sequence and J loses 9 bases, and the interval between the two ends is 7 bases. The germline V gene (reference sequence) supplies CDR1 GTSNPN and CDR2 SVGIG. Its CDR3 holds 11 amino acids, cysteine through phenylalanine. The entry retains the CDR3 DNA only, 33 bases that are in frame from base 1.